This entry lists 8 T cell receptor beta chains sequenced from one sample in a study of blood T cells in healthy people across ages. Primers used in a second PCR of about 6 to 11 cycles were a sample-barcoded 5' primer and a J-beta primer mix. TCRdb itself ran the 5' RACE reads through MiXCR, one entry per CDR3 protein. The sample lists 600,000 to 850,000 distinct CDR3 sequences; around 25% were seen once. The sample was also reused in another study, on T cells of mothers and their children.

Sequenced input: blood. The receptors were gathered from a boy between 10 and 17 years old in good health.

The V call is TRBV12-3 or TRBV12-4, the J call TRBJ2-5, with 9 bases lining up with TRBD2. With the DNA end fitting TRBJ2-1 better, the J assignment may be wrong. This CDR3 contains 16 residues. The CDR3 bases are TGTGCCAGCAGTTTATCGGCGGGAGGGCCCCGGAATGAGCAGTTCTTC. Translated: CASSLSAGGPRNEQFF.

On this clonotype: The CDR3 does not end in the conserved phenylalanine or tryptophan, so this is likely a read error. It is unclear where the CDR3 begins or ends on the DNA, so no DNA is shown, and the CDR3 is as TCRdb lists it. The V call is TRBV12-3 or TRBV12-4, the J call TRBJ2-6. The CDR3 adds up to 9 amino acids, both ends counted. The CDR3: CASSFGFAV.

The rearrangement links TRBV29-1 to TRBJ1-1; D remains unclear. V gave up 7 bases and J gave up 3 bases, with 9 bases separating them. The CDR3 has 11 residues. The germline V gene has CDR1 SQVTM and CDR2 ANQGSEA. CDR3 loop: CSGHTDTEAFF. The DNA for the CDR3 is TGCAGCGGTCACACCGACACTGAAGCTTTCTTT.

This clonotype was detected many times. CDR3 in amino acids: CASSQDATQETQYF. Here the CDR3 DNA reads TGCGCCAGCAGCCAAGATGCCACCCAAGAGACCCAGTACTTC. The V and J genes are TRBV4-3 and TRBJ2-5; no clear D gene. The CDR3 has 14 residues. Deletions cut 0 bases from V and 1 base from J, with 6 bases between. Germline CDR1 and CDR2: LGHNA and YSLEER.

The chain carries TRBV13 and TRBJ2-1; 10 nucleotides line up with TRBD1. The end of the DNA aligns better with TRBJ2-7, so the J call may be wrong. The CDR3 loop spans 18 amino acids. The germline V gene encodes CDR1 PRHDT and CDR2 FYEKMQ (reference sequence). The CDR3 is CASSSLSPGTGANLEQYF. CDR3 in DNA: TGTGCCAGCAGCTCCCTTTCCCCTGGGACAGGGGCAAATCTTGAGCAGTACTTC.

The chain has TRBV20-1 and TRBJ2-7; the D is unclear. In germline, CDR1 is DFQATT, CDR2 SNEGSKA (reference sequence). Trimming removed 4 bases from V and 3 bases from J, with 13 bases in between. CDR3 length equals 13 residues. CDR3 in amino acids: CSAMSQQDYEQYF. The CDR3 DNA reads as TGCAGTGCTATGAGTCAGCAAGACTACGAGCAGTACTTC.

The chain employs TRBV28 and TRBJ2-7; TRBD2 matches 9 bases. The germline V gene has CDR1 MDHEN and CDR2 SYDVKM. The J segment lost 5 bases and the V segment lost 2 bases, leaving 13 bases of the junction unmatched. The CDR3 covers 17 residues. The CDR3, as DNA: TGTGCCAGCAGTTTACCCCTATTAGCGGGAGTATCCCACGAGCAGTACTTC. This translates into CASSLPLLAGVSHEQYF.

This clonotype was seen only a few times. In DNA form, the CDR3 reads TGTGCCAGCAGTACTAGCGGGAGGATGGGGTACCAAGAGACCCAGTACTTC. Translated: CASSTSGRMGYQETQYF. V usage is TRBV7-9 and J usage is TRBJ2-5, with 12 bases fitting TRBD2. J gave up 0 bases and V 6 bases, and 8 bases lay outside the gene matches. This CDR3 is built from 17 residues. CDR1 SEHNR and CDR2 FQNEAQ come from the germline V gene (reference sequence).